Listed below are T cell receptor beta chains from one sample, sequenced in a study of T cell repertoires in cytomegalovirus infection. A single record per CDR3 protein comes from TCRdb applying MiXCR to the reads. This table has over 150,000 distinct CDR3 sequences, roughly a fifth appearing once. Sequenced material: PBMCs. The source is a human donor in good health (CMV status not recorded). Some clones in this sample may be carry-over from other donors' samples. Both conserved end residues are part of each CDR3.

j_gene,v_gene,CDR3aa
TRBJ2-5,TRBV29-1,CSVDPGSLESQYF
TRBJ2-7,TRBV7-2,CASSASGSAYEQYF
TRBJ1-6,TRBV18,CASSPSLGGTGSPLHF
TRBJ2-7,TRBV7-8,CASSDRPGQGRYEQYF
TRBJ2-7,TRBV7-6,CASSLAAGHHPYEQYF
TRBJ2-3,TRBV5-1,CASSRRVAGGFSTDTQYF
TRBJ1-2,TRBV4-2,CDSSQGPDSYGYTF
TRBJ2-7,TRBV5-1,CASSLGDADDEQYF
TRBJ1-6,TRBV14,CASSPSPNSPLHF
TRBJ2-7,TRBV7-9,CASSSYPGQAYEQYF
TRBJ1-2,TRBV23-1,CASSQSYQETNYGYTF
TRBJ2-3,TRBV28,CASNLRGIAQYF
TRBJ2-1,TRBV5-1,CASRSGVDEQFF
TRBJ2-1,TRBV20-1,CSAPGLAGVSYNEQFF
TRBJ1-1,TRBV5-1,CASSPGGLSMNTEAFF
TRBJ2-7,TRBV19,CASSTAGTTYEQYF
TRBJ2-1,TRBV20-1,CSAPRGGPYNEQFF
TRBJ2-3,TRBV7-2,CASSFGLLTSTDTQYF